This T cell receptor (beta chain) comes out of a study of OX40 agonist ivuxolimab in advanced cancers. About the study: Participants could have had prior anti-PD-1, anti-PD-L1 or anti-CTLA-4 therapy, and about 37% had some.

Germline-derived CDR1 and CDR2 are MNHEY and SVGAGI. V was shortened by 6 bases and J by 4 bases, with 10 bases between the two germline ends. This CDR3 is 13 amino acids long. The protocol was immunoSEQ multiplex PCR, while the TCRdb copy is restricted to in-frame clones and leaves out a portion. Of more than 55,000 clones listed, 75% to 90% are singletons. This chain connects TRBV6-5 to TRBJ1-3; D is unresolved. The sequence was obtained from an adult with an advanced solid tumor such as melanoma, head and neck, liver or kidney cancer. Specimen: CD4+ or CD8+ T cells sorted from blood, collected in a trial of the OX40 agonist ivuxolimab. CDR3 coding DNA: TGTGCCAGCAGCCTCACGCCCGGAAACACCATATATTTT. Translation gives CASSLTPGNTIYF.